This is a list of T cell receptor beta chains from one sample in a study of CD8 T cells in Susac syndrome. MiXCR, run by TCRdb on the immunoSEQ multiplex PCR reads, gives a single entry per CDR3 protein. The sample yields about 400,000 distinct CDR3 sequences, approximately 85% seen once. The sequencing sample was made of CD8+ T cells from PBMCs. All receptors derive from a human donor with multiple sclerosis. CDR3s include the opening cysteine and the closing phenylalanine or tryptophan. The order of the fields is clone size, D gene, V gene, J gene, CDR3 protein, CDR3 DNA. A D gene is named only where the DNA matches it firmly. Clone sizes are given selectively: once, few, many, or a class where the clone is expanded.

size: -
D: -
V: TRBV29-1
J: TRBJ2-2
CDR3: CSVDTGELFF
DNA: TGCAGCGTTGACACCGGGGAGCTGTTTTTT

size: -
D: TRBD2
V: TRBV4-1
J: TRBJ2-1
CDR3: CASSQDLADGEFF
DNA: TGCGCCAGCAGCCAAGATCTAGCGGACGGGGAGTTCTTC

size: -
D: -
V: TRBV28
J: TRBJ2-5
CDR3: CASSLLTEHQETQYF
DNA: TGTGCCAGCAGTTTACTGACAGAACACCAAGAGACCCAGTACTTC

size: -
D: -
V: TRBV10-3
J: TRBJ1-1
CDR3: CATGEGMATEAFF
DNA: TGTGCCACCGGTGAAGGCATGGCGACTGAAGCTTTCTTT

size: -
D: -
V: TRBV24-1
J: TRBJ2-2
CDR3: CATSDKDRNTGELFF
DNA: TGTGCCACCAGTGACAAGGACAGGAACACCGGGGAGCTGTTTTTT

size: -
D: TRBD2
V: TRBV5-1
J: TRBJ2-1
CDR3: CASSLWGTNEVVGYNEQFF
DNA: TGCGCCAGCAGCTTGTGGGGGACTAATGAGGTTGTGGGGTACAATGAGCAGTTCTTC

size: -
D: TRBD2
V: TRBV10-3
J: TRBJ2-7
CDR3: CAISDPAAGGLYEQYF
DNA: TGTGCCATCAGTGATCCGGCGGCGGGGGGGCTGTACGAGCAGTACTTC

size: once
D: -
V: TRBV28
J: TRBJ1-1
CDR3: CASSLNPSWVNTEAFF
DNA: TGTGCCAGCAGTTTAAACCCCAGCTGGGTGAACACTGAAGCTTTCTTT

size: -
D: -
V: TRBV27
J: TRBJ2-1
CDR3: CASSPLLESNEQFF
DNA: TGTGCCAGCAGTCCCCTGTTGGAGAGCAATGAGCAGTTCTTC

size: few
D: TRBD1
V: TRBV7-9
J: TRBJ2-3
CDR3: CASSLGQTSTDTQYF
DNA: TGTGCCAGCAGCTTGGGACAGACGAGCACAGATACGCAGTATTTT

size: few
D: -
V: TRBV19
J: TRBJ1-1
CDR3: CASSTGYTEAFF
DNA: TGTGCCAGTAGTACAGGGTACACTGAAGCTTTCTTT

size: -
D: -
V: TRBV5-4
J: TRBJ2-3
CDR3: CASSSSGVSLTDTQYF
DNA: TGTGCCAGCAGCTCGTCAGGGGTTTCCCTCACAGATACGCAGTATTTT

size: -
D: -
V: TRBV7-6
J: TRBJ2-1
CDR3: CASSQSQGNEQFF
DNA: TGTGCCAGCAGCCAATCTCAGGGGAATGAGCAGTTCTTC

size: -
D: -
V: TRBV4-1
J: TRBJ1-1
CDR3: CASSHMMKNTEAFF
DNA: TGCGCCAGCAGCCATATGATGAAGAACACTGAAGCTTTCTTT